The entry below describes one T cell receptor beta chain. The antigen remains unidentified. The data stem from a study of T cell responses to AZD1222 COVID-19 vaccine. Study-wide points: Spike-wide coverage was observed for vaccine-associated CD4 TCRs, with dominant responses at 160-218 and 743-854. Females made up more of the donors, who were largely white British, and clonal diversity may have come out too low.

The trim removed 5 bases at V and 7 bases at J, leaving 8 bases unmatched. The CDR3 totals 14 residues. The V gene's germline CDR1 is LNHDA and CDR2 SQIVND (reference sequence). Method: immunoSEQ multiplex PCR; TCRdb's copy keeps in-frame clones and lacks some. The table lists 80,000 or so clones, roughly 90% of them singletons, with 4% to 5.5% in the top ten. The chain joins TRBV19 to TRBJ2-7, with 10 bases matching TRBD1. This TCR derives from an adult who received the AZD1222 COVID-19 vaccine. The sequenced sample was peripheral blood, obtained 28 days after the second AZD1222 dose. The CDR3 DNA is TGTGCCAGTAGTCATCGACAGGGGGCGCGGGAGCAGTACTTC. This sequence encodes CASSHRQGAREQYF.